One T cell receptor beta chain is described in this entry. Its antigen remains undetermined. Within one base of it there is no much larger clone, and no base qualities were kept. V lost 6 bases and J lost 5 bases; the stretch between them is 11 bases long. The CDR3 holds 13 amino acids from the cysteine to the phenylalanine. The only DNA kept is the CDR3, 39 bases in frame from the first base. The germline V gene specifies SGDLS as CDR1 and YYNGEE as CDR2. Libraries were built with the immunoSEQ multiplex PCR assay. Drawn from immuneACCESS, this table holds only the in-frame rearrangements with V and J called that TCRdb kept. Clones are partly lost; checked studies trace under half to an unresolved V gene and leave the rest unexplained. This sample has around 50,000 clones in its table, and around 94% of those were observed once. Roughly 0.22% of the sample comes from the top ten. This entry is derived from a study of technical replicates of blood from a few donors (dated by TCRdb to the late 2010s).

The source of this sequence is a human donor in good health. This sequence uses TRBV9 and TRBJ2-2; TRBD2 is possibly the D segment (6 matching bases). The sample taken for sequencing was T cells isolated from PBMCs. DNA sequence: TGTGCCAGCAAGACTAGTAATACCGGGGAGCTGTTTTTT. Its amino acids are CASKTSNTGELFF. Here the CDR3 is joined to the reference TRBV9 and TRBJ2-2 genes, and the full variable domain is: DSGVTQTPKHLITATGQRVTLRCSPRSGDLSVYWYQQSLDQGLQFLIQYYNGEERAKGNILERFSAQQFPDLHSELNLSSLELGDSALYFCASKTSNTGELFFGEGSRLTVL.